A single TCR beta chain is shown here with its context. In this sample, this clonotype turned up many times. Its specific antigen is unknown. No base quality information exists; no much larger clone differs at one position. Spanning cysteine to phenylalanine, the CDR3 consists of 13 amino acids. Solely the CDR3 DNA is kept, with 39 bases framed from the first base. For CDR1 and CDR2, the germline V gene lists MGHDK and SYGVNS. V is clipped by 7 bases and J by 8 bases, and the sequence between their germline boundaries is 12 bases long. Genomic DNA was used as template for profiling of TCR beta VDJ combinations and CDR3 sequences. An Illumina HiSeq 2000 was used for TCR repertoire sequencing. The study's processing was this. Repertoire assessment relied on Simpson's diversity index, CDR3 size and DJ length profiles, and TRBV/TRBJ rearrangement plots. The most abundant DNA sequence in the deep sequencing data was defined as the immunodominant clone. CDR3 amino acid sequences were checked for sharing across subjects and were also compared against the VDJdb database and published repertoires. The public reads were reanalyzed by TCRdb: fastp trimming at Q25, MiXCR alignment, in-frame beta chains only. Rows are unified per CDR3 protein, each entry keeping the most common DNA and genes. These V and J calls are TCRdb output, not the study's own analysis. The sample table shows about half a million distinct CDR3 sequences, and about a third are seen once. The ten largest clones represent under 0.95% of the sample.

The data were obtained in a study of CD8+CD57+ T cells in acquired aplastic anemia (dated by TCRdb to the late 2010s). For context, the study as a whole: A mean of roughly 3.2 ug of DNA, ranging from roughly 0.18 to 30 ug, was extracted from sorted CD4+ and CD8+ cells. CD8+CD57+ expansion was defined as frequency above the mean frequency observed in healthy subjects.

The patients picked for sequencing were ones in whom flow cytometry had shown an expansion of CD8+CD57+ cells. All patients had severe acquired aplastic anemia diagnosed by International Study of Aplastic Anemia and Agranulocytosis and Camitta criteria. At the time blood was sampled, none of the patients had received any therapy. The study deep-sequenced TCR repertoires of sorted CD4+ and CD8+ blood T cells from severe aplastic anemia patients and healthy subjects. Patients were enrolled in the USA under clinicaltrials.gov protocols 00001620, 01623167, 00001397, 00071045, 00081523 and 00961064. Ficoll-Paque density gradient centrifugation was used to isolate peripheral blood mononuclear cells. Before DNA extraction, CD4+ and CD8+ T cells were sorted with FACS or magnetic beads. Points the paper makes about the study in general: Although 25 to 30 CD8+ CDR3 sequences were shared by patients and controls, these sequences appeared highly expressed in patients and within the immunodominant clones of patients. Patients and healthy controls showed no significant difference in CD8+ Simpson's diversity (P=0.060).

Sample: sorted CD4+, CD8+, or CD8+CD57+ T cells (not recorded which) from PBMCs. The chain is made from TRBV25-1 and TRBJ1-6, with the D segment identity uncertain. The receptor comes from a human donor with aplastic anemia. Here is the DNA: TGTGCCAGCACCCCGAGAAGCTATTCACCCCTCCACTTT. This yields the protein CASTPRSYSPLHF.